A single sample is the source of the 13 T cell receptor beta chains below, sequenced in a study of T cells in Graves' hyperthyroidism and ophthalmopathy. RNA transcripts yielded amplified TCR beta CDR3 regions. Initially, a first-round RT-PCR of the TCR CDR3 employed the HTBI primer set. TCRdb ran MiXCR on the multiplex PCR reads and lists one entry per CDR3 protein. Seen here are 550,000 to 700,000 distinct CDR3 sequences, around 15% observed once, and the top ten hold approximately 4.2%. Sequenced input: blood. The receptors here all came from a woman between 35 and 50 years old with Graves' ophthalmopathy.

The chain has TRBV12-3 or TRBV12-4 and TRBJ2-2; 14 positions agree with TRBD2. V dropped 5 bases and J dropped 4; count of bases not matched to a gene: 9. The CDR3 has 18 residues. CDR3 bases: TGTGCCAGCAGTCCGGGACTAGCGGGAGTTTTTGGCACCGGGGAGCTGTTTTTT. It encodes CASSPGLAGVFGTGELFF.

At least ten counts were recorded for this clonotype. V and J are TRBV7-6 and TRBJ2-7, with 7 bases fitting TRBD2. The CDR3 length is 13 residues. J was trimmed by 6 bases and V by 5 bases; bases with no gene match: 7. Germline CDR1 and CDR2: SGHVS and FNYEAQ. The DNA for the CDR3 is TGTGCCAGCAGCATGACTGGGGGGGGCGAGCAGTACTTC. Its protein is CASSMTGGGEQYF.

This clonotype was counted at least ten times. The rearrangement joins TRBV12-3 or TRBV12-4 to TRBJ2-7, with 8 bases that match TRBD1. V lost 6 bases to trimming and J lost 5 bases; unmatched junction nucleotides: 6. The CDR3 length is 13 residues. DNA of the CDR3: TGTGCCAGCAGCCCAGGACAGGGAGACGAGCAGTACTTC. Amino acids: CASSPGQGDEQYF.

The chain is built from TRBV5-1 and TRBJ2-2; 8 nucleotides line up with TRBD1. The V gene's germline CDR1 is SGHRS and CDR2 YFSETQ. The CDR3 consists of 16 residues. The J segment lost 4 bases and the V segment lost 4 bases, leaving 9 bases of the junction unmatched. The CDR3 DNA reads as TGCGCCAGCAGCGGTCCGGGACAGGTTCCCACCGGGGAGCTGTTTTTT. It yields the protein CASSGPGQVPTGELFF.

This clonotype was picked up many times. The V and J genes are TRBV30 and TRBJ1-1; no clear D gene. The germline CDR1 and CDR2 sequences are GTSNPN and SVGIG (reference sequence). The V end was cut by 1 base, the J end by 6 bases, with 9 bases between. The CDR3 is made up of 12 amino acids. In DNA form, the CDR3 reads TGTGCCTGGAGTGCCCACACCTCTGAAGCTTTCTTT. It translates to CAWSAHTSEAFF.

This chain uses TRBV9 with TRBJ2-5, with a possible D match to TRBD2 (5 bases). The CDR3 covers 13 residues. CDR1 is SGDLS and CDR2 is YYNGEE in the germline V gene. V was clipped by 0 bases and J by 4 bases, with 7 bases between them. For the CDR3, the DNA is TGTGCCAGCAGCGTAGGACTAACAGAGACCCAGTACTTC. The encoded protein is CASSVGLTETQYF. The full variable domain, in which reference TRBV9 and TRBJ2-5 provide the parts outside the CDR3, is DSGVTQTPKHLITATGQRVTLRCSPRSGDLSVYWYQQSLDQGLQFLIQYYNGEERAKGNILERFSAQQFPDLHSELNLSSLELGDSALYFCASSVGLTETQYFGPGTRLLVL.

In its sample, this clonotype was seen many times. V gene TRBV20-1 combines with J gene TRBJ2-5, with D unresolved. V was trimmed by 6 bases and J by 0 bases, leaving 14 bases between them. Per the germline V gene, CDR1 is DFQATT and CDR2 is SNEGSKA (reference sequence). CDR3 length: 14 residues. The DNA for the CDR3 is TGCAGTGCCACAACGGGCAGGAACCAAGAGACCCAGTACTTC. Amino acid sequence: CSATTGRNQETQYF.

This clonotype has a handful of counts. This may be a read error: a much more frequent sequence differs by one nucleotide. The rearrangement links TRBV27 to TRBJ1-2, with D unresolved. CDR1 is MNHEY and CDR2 is SMNVEV in the germline V gene (reference sequence). Trimming cost V 7 bases and J 0 bases, with 18 bases left between them. The length of the CDR3 is 16 residues. CDR3 region: CASNSIVEGSNYGYTF. The CDR3 region has the DNA TGTGCCAGCAATTCGATCGTCGAGGGTTCTAACTATGGCTACACCTTC.

The chain couples TRBV10-3 to TRBJ2-5; 7 bases agree with TRBD2. J gave up 2 bases and V 0 bases, and 6 bases lay outside the gene matches. The CDR3 is 16 residues long. Germline assignment: CDR1 ENHRY and CDR2 SYGVKD. The CDR3 nucleotides read TGTGCCATCAGTGAGTCCCTAGCGGCCGCTCAAGAGACCCAGTACTTC. This codes for CAISESLAAAQETQYF.

This clonotype was observed many times. J is TRBJ1-2 and V is TRBV11-2; D is uncertain. Germline lookup yields CDR1 SGHAT and CDR2 FQNNGV. V lost 5 bases to trimming and J lost 2 bases, with 9 bases between them. The CDR3 contains 13 residues. The CDR3 DNA sequence: TGTGCCAGCAGCCGAAGTAGGAACTATGGCTACACCTTC. Translation: CASSRSRNYGYTF.

This clonotype was counted many times. J is TRBJ1-1 and V is TRBV6-5; D is unclear. V was trimmed by 2 bases and J by 4 bases, leaving 8 bases between them. Germline-derived CDR1 and CDR2 are MNHEY and SVGAGI. CDR3 length equals 13 residues. The CDR3 region is CASSYTTRTEAFF. The CDR3 DNA reads TGTGCCAGCAGTTACACCACCCGCACTGAAGCTTTCTTT.

This CDR3 reads CASSPQGGAINYGYTF. In nucleotides, the CDR3 is TGTGCCAGCTCACCACAAGGAGGGGCCATAAACTATGGCTACACCTTC. This rearrangement joins TRBV18 to TRBJ1-2; weak D call: TRBD1 (5 bases). V was cut by 1 base and J by 2 bases, with 14 bases left in between. The CDR3 runs to 16 residues. Per the germline V gene, CDR1 is KGHSH and CDR2 is LQKENI.

In its sample, this clonotype was seen many times. The rearrangement joins TRBV7-2 to TRBJ2-5; the D is unclear. V was clipped by 5 bases and J by 6 bases, with 19 bases between them. This CDR3 comprises 15 residues. Germline values: CDR1 SGHTA, CDR2 FQGNSA. CDR3 nucleotides: TGTGCCAGCAGCCAACCACCACAGTGGGTTCAGACCCAGTACTTC. The encoded protein is CASSQPPQWVQTQYF.